The clone carrying this T cell receptor (beta chain) occurred once. The data originate from a study of blood T cell repertoires in COVID-19. For the study at large: Some COVID-19 samples were acute and others convalescent; all came from the United States, Italy and Spain. Nucleic acid was either cDNA or gDNA, and it came from T cells, B-cell-depleted T cells, or PBMCs.

This CDR3 contains 15 residues. Germline CDR1 and CDR2: KGHSH and LQKENI. Between the trimmed V and J ends, which lost 3 bases and 4 bases, there was a span of 10 bases. Per the original data handling: Researchers report that nucleated cell counts were estimated from reference gene primer amplification. TCRdb's copy holds only in-frame clones and misses some; the assay was immunoSEQ multiplex PCR. From that table come the V and J calls and clone size; the DNA was used to work out D and trimming. The data contain hundreds of thousands of clones, approximately 77% of them singletons. The material sequenced was peripheral blood. J is TRBJ1-6 and V is TRBV18, with D perhaps matching TRBD1 (5 bases). This clonotype originated in a woman of 80 years or more with acute or convalescent COVID-19. This CDR3 reads CASSPSTAYNSPLHF. For the CDR3, the DNA is TGTGCCAGCTCACCGTCGACAGCTTATAATTCACCCCTCCACTTT. Together with reference TRBV18 and TRBJ1-6, the CDR3 gives the full variable domain: NAGVMQNPRHLVRRRGQEARLRCSPMKGHSHVYWYRQLPEEGLKFMVYLQKENIIDESGMPKERFSAEFPKEGPSILRIQQVVRGDSAAYFCASSPSTAYNSPLHFGNGTRLTVT.